This TCR beta chain was observed in a study of blood T cell repertoires in COVID-19. Study-wide background: From the United States, Italy and Spain came samples of acute and convalescent COVID-19. T cells, B-cell-depleted T cells, or PBMCs provided the cDNA or gDNA that served as material.

Source study methods: Estimation of nucleated cell counts relied on the amplification of reference gene primers. The method was immunoSEQ multiplex PCR; TCRdb's version includes in-frame clones alone and lacks a portion of them. V, J and clone size derive from that table, while D and trimming were established from the DNA sequence. The sample holds approximately 210,000 clones, roughly nine tenths seen once. This clone is a singleton in its sample. The source of this sequence is a woman aged 65 to 85 with acute or convalescent COVID-19. Source material: peripheral blood.

CDR3 amino acids: CASSLAQGNTEAFF. The CDR3 coding sequence is TGCGCCAGCAGCTTAGCCCAGGGAAACACTGAAGCTTTCTTT. The chain employs TRBV5-1 and TRBJ1-1; D perhaps matches TRBD1 (5 bases). V was clipped by 2 bases and J by 2 bases, with 10 bases between them. CDR3 length equals 14 residues. Germline V gives CDR1 SGHRS, CDR2 YFSETQ.